Sequencing of this T cell receptor (beta chain) was carried out in a study of control samples from healthy donors and cancer patients. V lost 0 bases to trimming and J lost 2 bases, with 7 bases between them. The CDR3 consists of 14 residues. Germline assignment: CDR1 SGHNT and CDR2 YYREEE (reference sequence). The repertoire was sequenced with immunoSEQ multiplex PCR; TCRdb's copy has only in-frame clones and lacks some. The sample gives 120,000 to 150,000 clones, approximately 91% of which show up once; 3% to 3.5% is in the top ten. Sequencing was done on a sample of blood. The chain employs TRBV5-4 and TRBJ2-3; D is perhaps TRBD1 (6 bases). The sequence derives from a man aged 25-45 years in good health. As DNA, the CDR3 is TGTGCCAGCAGCTTGGAGGGACACACAGATACGCAGTATTTT. Encoded protein: CASSLEGHTDTQYF.